This passage covers 31 T cell receptor beta chains from one sample sequenced in a study of beta chain features in type 1 diabetes. These receptors' targets are unknown. General study results and limits: The study found moderately but significantly shorter TCRB CDR3s in all four CD4+ subsets of Type 1 diabetes patients.

The investigators reverse transcribed all of the isolated RNA, so they sequenced expressed TCRB transcripts. Only in-frame clones appear in the TCRdb table, and some are missing; sequencing was by immunoSEQ multiplex PCR. The sample includes some 360,000 clones, around 9.6% of them seen just once. The sample taken for sequencing was central memory CD4+ T cells from blood. The receptors here all came from a man aged 25-45 years with type 1 diabetes.

The J gene is TRBJ2-4, the V gene TRBV5-1; maybe TRBD1 (6 bases). Trimming pared 1 base from V and 7 bases from J, leaving 12 bases between. The CDR3 length is 14 residues. Germline V gene data show CDR1 as SGHRS and CDR2 as YFSETQ. This CDR3 reads CASSLSQGDNIQYF. DNA for the CDR3: TGCGCCAGCAGCTTGTCACAGGGCGATAACATTCAGTACTTC. The full variable domain, with the rest looked up from reference TRBV5-1 and TRBJ2-4, is KAGVTQTPRYLIKTRGQQVTLSCSPISGHRSVSWYQQTPGQGLQFLFEYFSETQRNKGNFPGRFSGRQFSNSRSEMNVSTLELGDSALYLCASSLSQGDNIQYFGAGTRLSVL.

In this sample, this clone turned up a few times. The chain links TRBV4-3 to TRBJ2-3; D tentatively reads TRBD1 or TRBD2 (5 bases each). V was trimmed by 1 base and J by 0 bases, leaving 11 bases between them. The CDR3 extends over 16 amino acids. CDR1 is LGHNA, CDR2 YSLEER, per germline. In DNA, the CDR3 is TGCGCCAGCAGCCAAGGGGACGCGACTAGCACAGATACGCAGTATTTT. This encodes CASSQGDATSTDTQYF.

The sample holds a few counts of this clone. J is TRBJ1-5 and V is TRBV27, with TRBD1 matching over 7 bases. V was pared by 6 bases and J by 3 bases, with 8 bases of the junction left unmatched. The CDR3 totals 15 residues. Germline-derived CDR1 and CDR2 are MNHEY and SMNVEV (reference sequence). CDR3 DNA sequence: TGTGCCAGCAGCCGGGGGGACAGACACAATCAGCCCCAGCATTTT. Protein product: CASSRGDRHNQPQHF.

This clone was seen only a few times. The CDR3 DNA is TGTGCCAGCAGCCACAGCGGCGTGCAGGATACGCAGTATTTT. Residues: CASSHSGVQDTQYF. The chain recombines TRBV11-2 with TRBJ2-3; D might be TRBD2 (5 bases). This CDR3 contains 14 residues. The V gene lost 5 bases and the J gene lost 6 bases, with 15 bases spanning the gap. Germline V gives CDR1 SGHAT, CDR2 FQNNGV.

V and J are TRBV10-2 and TRBJ1-5; perhaps TRBD1 as D (5 bases). CDR1 is WSHSY and CDR2 is SAAADI in the germline V gene. Between the trimmed V and J ends, which lost 4 bases and 1 base, there was a span of 5 bases. The CDR3 covers 13 residues. The CDR3 protein is CASSGGSNQPQHF. CDR3 nucleotides: TGCGCCAGCAGTGGGGGGAGCAATCAGCCCCAGCATTTT.

This clone has just a few counts. The rearrangement joins TRBV5-1 to TRBJ2-3, with a tentative D call TRBD2 (6 bases). From germline, CDR1 is SGHRS and CDR2 YFSETQ. V lost 4 bases and J lost 4, with 22 bases in between. This CDR3 spans 17 amino acids. Here the CDR3 DNA reads TGCGCCAGCAGCGGGGGTTCCGGCACTACGGGGGCAGATACGCAGTATTTT. Its translation is CASSGGSGTTGADTQYF.

V is TRBV4-2 and J is TRBJ2-7, with D maybe TRBD2 (5 bases). Germline V gives CDR1 LGHNA, CDR2 YNFKEQ. The CDR3 loop spans 13 amino acids. The V gene lost 8 bases and the J gene lost 6 bases, with 17 bases spanning the gap. CDR3 loop: CASGHEGAGEQYF. The CDR3 DNA reads TGTGCCAGCGGTCATGAGGGCGCGGGCGAGCAGTACTTC.

This clone was detected only a few times. The V call is TRBV28, the J call TRBJ2-3, with a possible D match to TRBD1 (6 bases). Germline lookup yields CDR1 MDHEN and CDR2 SYDVKM. The CDR3 consists of 14 residues. V was shortened by 3 bases and J by 6 bases, with 13 bases between the two germline ends. CDR3 protein: CASSFQGLGDTQYF. The CDR3 nucleotides read TGTGCCAGCAGTTTCCAGGGGCTCGGCGATACGCAGTATTTT.

The DNA of the CDR3 is TGCGCCAGCAGCCTAGCGGGTATAAGCACAGATACGCAGTATTTT. Translating it yields CASSLAGISTDTQYF. The rearrangement links TRBV4-3 to TRBJ2-3; 7 bases are shared with TRBD2. Germline V gives CDR1 LGHNA, CDR2 YSLEER. The CDR3 runs 15 residues. The ends lost 4 bases at V and 0 bases at J; junction bases unmatched: 4.

The chain joins TRBV7-2 to TRBJ2-7; 11 bases map to TRBD1. The CDR3 runs to 18 residues. Germline V gene data show CDR1 as SGHTA and CDR2 as FQGNSA. V dropped 0 bases and J dropped 5; count of bases not matched to a gene: 12. The CDR3 nucleotides are TGTGCCAGCAGCTTAGCGCTATTCCCTGGACAGGGGGCAAACGAGCAGTACTTC. Translating it yields CASSLALFPGQGANEQYF.

This chain uses TRBV6-5 with TRBJ2-7; maybe TRBD1 (6 bases). The CDR3 is 12 residues long. With 5 bases removed from V and 7 bases from J, the gap between germline ends came to 12 bases. Germline V gene sequence: CDR1 MNHEY, CDR2 SVGAGI. CDR3 DNA sequence: TGTGCCAGCAGTACAGGGAAGGATGAGCAGTACTTC. This codes for CASSTGKDEQYF.

For the CDR3, the DNA is TGCGCCAGCAGCCAAGATCCGCGGAATCAGCCCCAGCATTTT. Encoded protein: CASSQDPRNQPQHF. The chain joins TRBV23-1 to TRBJ1-5, with D unresolved. TRBV23-1 is an ORF for which the function is uncertain. Trimming removed 6 bases from V and 4 bases from J, with 13 bases in between. This CDR3 has 14 amino acids.

The rearrangement uses TRBV25-1 and TRBJ1-5; no clear D gene. CDR3 size: 14 residues. Germline lookup yields CDR1 MGHDK and CDR2 SYGVNS. The V end was cut by 5 bases, the J end by 7 bases, with 15 bases between. The CDR3 loop is CASSPPEGWQPQHF. CDR3 DNA: TGTGCCAGCAGTCCCCCTGAGGGCTGGCAGCCCCAGCATTTT.

This clone was picked up a small number of times. V gene TRBV6-1 combines with J gene TRBJ2-7, with D perhaps matching TRBD1 (6 bases). The CDR3 runs 14 residues. Germline lookup yields CDR1 MNHNS and CDR2 SASEGT. V lost 5 bases, J lost 7 bases, and 18 bases lay in between. DNA for the CDR3: TGTGCCAGCAGTTCCCACATGGACAGTTCGGAGCAGTACTTC. Encoded protein: CASSSHMDSSEQYF.

This clone was observed a few times. V gene TRBV4-3 combines with J gene TRBJ2-5; D unclear. Judging by the DNA end, TRBJ2-7 fits better; the J call may be wrong. CDR3 length: 13 residues. Germline CDR1 LGHNA, CDR2 YSLEER. The CDR3 coding sequence is TGCGCCAGCAGCCAAGAACCCCGCTACGAGCAGTACTTC. Residues: CASSQEPRYEQYF.

This clone was recorded a few times. This chain joins TRBV13 and TRBJ2-7, with 9 bases aligning to TRBD2. After removal of 3 bases from V and 6 bases from J, the junction contained 3 bases not matched to a gene. The CDR3 runs to 13 residues. Germline CDR1 PRHDT, CDR2 FYEKMQ (reference sequence). The CDR3 DNA sequence: TGTGCCAGCAGCTTCGGCGGGAGGGGCGAGCAGTACTTC. Translating gives CASSFGGRGEQYF.

The CDR3 DNA sequence: TGTGCCAGCTCCGGACAGGAGTACGAGCAGTACTTC. Protein: CASSGQEYEQYF. The chain combines TRBV18 with TRBJ2-7; TRBD1 matches 7 bases. The CDR3 extends over 12 amino acids. V was clipped by 6 bases and J by 4 bases; unmatched bases: 3. The germline V gene has CDR1 KGHSH and CDR2 LQKENI.

The chain uses TRBV27 and TRBJ1-4, with 7 bases that match TRBD1. The CDR3 has 17 amino acids. CDR1 MNHEY and CDR2 SMNVEV come from the germline V gene (reference sequence). Trimming removed 5 bases from V and 5 bases from J; junction bases left unmatched: 14. The CDR3 nucleotides read TGTGCCAGCAGTCCCGGGACAGCGGCAATCTGGAATGAAAAACTGTTTTTT. As protein: CASSPGTAAIWNEKLFF.

This clone was observed a handful of times. V gene TRBV28 combines with J gene TRBJ2-7, with 8 bases aligning to TRBD2. CDR3 length: 13 residues. V was pared by 6 bases and J by 2 bases, with 3 bases of the junction left unmatched. The V gene's germline CDR1 is MDHEN and CDR2 SYDVKM. CDR3 coding DNA: TGTGCCAGCAGCTCCGGGAGGGCCTACGAGCAGTACTTC. It translates to CASSSGRAYEQYF.

In its sample, this clone was seen a few times. The chain joins TRBV7-9 to TRBJ2-5; 8 nucleotides match TRBD2. The CDR3 is made up of 14 amino acids. The junction had 6 bases not matched to a gene; V was cut back by 5 bases and J by 4 bases. The germline CDR1 and CDR2 sequences are SEHNR and FQNEAQ (reference sequence). The CDR3 spells CASSMSGRGETQYF. DNA of the CDR3: TGTGCCAGCAGCATGAGCGGGAGAGGAGAGACCCAGTACTTC.

The chain has TRBV4-3 and TRBJ2-2; D remains unclear. CDR3 size: 15 residues. V lost 1 base and J lost 6, with 12 bases in between. Germline values: CDR1 LGHNA, CDR2 YSLEER. CDR3 region: CASSQGVRSPGELFF. The CDR3 DNA reads as TGCGCCAGCAGCCAAGGGGTCAGAAGCCCCGGGGAGCTGTTTTTT.

V and J are TRBV2 and TRBJ1-5, with D perhaps matching TRBD1 (5 bases). The CDR3 runs 17 residues. In germline, CDR1 is SNHLY, CDR2 FYNNEI. V dropped 4 bases and J dropped 0 bases, with 16 bases sitting between them. CDR3 sequence: CASSGWGLSNSNQPQHF. CDR3 DNA sequence: TGTGCCAGCAGTGGTTGGGGCCTTAGTAATAGCAATCAGCCCCAGCATTTT.

This clone occurred a few times. This sequence joins TRBV7-2 and TRBJ2-5; D remains unclear. Germline CDR1 SGHTA, CDR2 FQGNSA. Trimming removed 1 base from V and 2 bases from J, with 8 bases in between. The CDR3 runs to 14 residues. The CDR3 region is CASSLGWGQETQYF. The DNA for the CDR3 is TGTGCCAGCAGCTTAGGTTGGGGTCAAGAGACCCAGTACTTC.

This clone was picked up a small number of times. The chain carries TRBV7-2 and TRBJ2-3; D ambiguous. Germline loops: CDR1 SGHTA, CDR2 FQGNSA. There are 13 residues in the CDR3. V was trimmed by 5 bases and J by 6 bases, leaving 12 bases between them. The CDR3 nucleotides read TGTGCCAGCAGCATGGCCCGCAGGGATACGCAGTATTTT. Protein sequence: CASSMARRDTQYF.

This clone was observed many times. The chain recombines TRBV5-1 with TRBJ2-2; TRBD2 matches 8 bases. After removal of 4 bases from V and 4 bases from J, the junction contained 3 bases not matched to a gene. The germline V gene has CDR1 SGHRS and CDR2 YFSETQ. The CDR3 runs 14 residues. CDR3 loop: CASSLSGATGELFF. The CDR3 DNA sequence: TGCGCCAGCAGCCTTAGCGGGGCCACCGGGGAGCTGTTTTTT.

There are a few counts of this clone. V and J are TRBV18 and TRBJ2-7; TRBD2 matches 11 bases. The CDR3 extends over 15 amino acids. Trimming cost V 6 bases and J 1 base; bases outside gene matches: 5. The germline CDR1 and CDR2 sequences are KGHSH and LQKENI. CDR3 protein: CASSTGTSGSYEQYF. The CDR3 region has the DNA TGTGCCAGCTCTACCGGGACTAGCGGTTCCTACGAGCAGTACTTC.

The V gene is TRBV5-4, the J gene TRBJ2-7; D may match TRBD1 or TRBD2 (5 bases each). The length of the CDR3 is 15 residues. Germline lookup yields CDR1 SGHNT and CDR2 YYREEE (reference sequence). The ends were cut back, 4 bases at V and 0 bases at J, with 14 bases in the middle. The CDR3 loop is CASSPFTGTSYEQYF. DNA for the CDR3: TGTGCCAGCAGCCCCTTCACCGGGACCTCCTACGAGCAGTACTTC.

In its sample, this clone was seen a few times. The chain is built from TRBV4-3 and TRBJ2-1; D call uncertain. The germline CDR1 and CDR2 sequences are LGHNA and YSLEER. V lost 0 bases, J lost 2 bases, and 5 bases lay in between. This CDR3 comprises 14 residues. CDR3 sequence reads: CASSQEGAYNEQFF. As DNA, the CDR3 is TGCGCCAGCAGCCAAGAAGGAGCCTACAATGAGCAGTTCTTC.

In the case of this clone: A read error may be the cause here, since a much bigger clone is one base away. Distinct nucleotide sequences in the sample also encode this CDR3. CDR3 bases: TGTGCCAGCAGTCGACTATCTGTGGGTGAGCAGTTCTTC. This translates into CASSRLSVGEQFF. This chain connects TRBV28 to TRBJ2-1, with D possibly TRBD2 on 5 matching bases. Trimming took 5 bases from V and 9 from J, leaving 14 bases between them. Germline V gives CDR1 MDHEN, CDR2 SYDVKM. The CDR3 runs 13 residues.

This clone was seen repeatedly, ten times or more. The V and J genes are TRBV2 and TRBJ1-5; D uncertain. This CDR3 comprises 11 residues. Trimming left V 4 bases short and J 6 bases short, with 4 bases between. Germline-derived CDR1 and CDR2 are SNHLY and FYNNEI. Here the CDR3 DNA reads TGTGCCAGCAGTGGGAGTCAGCCCCAGCATTTT. This encodes CASSGSQPQHF.

This clone was detected a few times. The gene calls are TRBV9 and TRBJ1-1; D call uncertain. Germline V lookup: CDR1 SGDLS, CDR2 YYNGEE. Trimming took off 1 base at V and 4 bases at J, with 11 bases between the two ends. The CDR3 covers 14 residues. CDR3 sequence reads: CASSVRRESTEAFF. Written as DNA, the CDR3 is TGTGCCAGCAGCGTAAGAAGAGAATCCACTGAAGCTTTCTTT. The full variable domain, rest sourced from reference TRBV9 and TRBJ1-1, is DSGVTQTPKHLITATGQRVTLRCSPRSGDLSVYWYQQSLDQGLQFLIQYYNGEERAKGNILERFSAQQFPDLHSELNLSSLELGDSALYFCASSVRRESTEAFFGQGTRLTVV.